This T cell receptor (beta chain) was observed in a study of blood T cells in healthy people across ages. Findings and caveats of the study: It was held that diversity estimates obtained from one million T cells represented underestimates.

Concerning this clonotype itself: Antigen unknown.

A second PCR, run for about 6 to 11 cycles, used a sample-barcoded 5' primer plus a J-beta primer mix. MiXCR was run by TCRdb on the 5' RACE reads, yielding one entry per CDR3 protein. The data contain roughly 800,000 distinct CDR3 sequences, less than 70% of them singletons. This CDR3 is 13 amino acids long. J lost 2 bases, V lost 7 bases, and 2 bases had no gene match. Germline CDR1 is ENHRY and CDR2 is SYGVKD. This clonotype originated in a man older than 75 in good health. The V gene is TRBV10-3, the J gene TRBJ2-7, with 10 positions matching TRBD2. Sequencing input: blood. The CDR3 here is CAIKREGTYEQYF. CDR3 nucleotide sequence: TGTGCCATCAAGCGGGAGGGAACCTACGAGCAGTACTTC.